The present entry profiles one TCR beta chain with its context. Its matching antigen is unknown. The sample comes from a study of regulatory T cells in long-lasting Graves disease. This sample's time point: newly diagnosed GD, antithyroid drugs for less than 3 months. After RNA was extracted from PBMCs, the TCR library was made from it. iRepertoire HTBI primers and Arm-PCR of CDR3 regions built TCR beta libraries. TCRdb reprocessed the multiplex PCR reads with MiXCR, giving one entry per CDR3 protein. The profile shows 350,000 to 400,000 distinct CDR3 sequences, roughly 15% of them singletons. Germline CDR1 is WSHSY and CDR2 is SAAADI. The trim removed 0 bases at V and 1 base at J, leaving 7 bases unmatched. CDR3 length: 18 amino acids. Study findings and constraints: The number of shared public clonotypes was higher in persistent patients (more than 2,500) than new patients (roughly 970). Favoring TRBV28, TRBJ1-2 and TRBJ2-5 was a feature seen in persistent disease.

This same sample was also taken into another study, of T cells in Graves' hyperthyroidism and ophthalmopathy. That paper notes: The hyperthyroidism patients had all been newly diagnosed, and their disease duration was under 2 months. Their ages ranged from 18 to 65 years. Initially, a first-round RT-PCR of the TCR CDR3 employed the HTBI primer set.

Sequenced material: peripheral blood mononuclear cells (PBMCs), taken at new diagnosis, from a patient treated with antithyroid drugs. This TCR came from a young woman with Graves disease. The V gene is TRBV10-2, the J gene TRBJ2-3; 10 bases are a match to TRBD2. CDR3 residues: CASSESSGGFAGTDTQYF. Written as DNA, the CDR3 is TGCGCCAGCAGTGAGTCTAGCGGGGGGTTTGCGGGCACAGATACGCAGTATTTT.